One T cell receptor (beta chain) is described in this entry. Its antigen is undetermined. The source of the sample is a study of blood T cells in healthy people across ages. Findings and caveats of the study: Among long-lived donors, naive CD4+ cells were more numerous and diversity higher than in aged donors.

With a J-beta primer mix and a sample-barcoded 5' primer, a second PCR ran about 6 to 11 cycles. Via MiXCR, TCRdb re-called the 5' RACE reads, giving one row per CDR3 protein. The sample lists around 1,600,000 distinct CDR3 sequences, under 55% occurring once. The ends were cut back, 6 bases at V and 11 bases at J, with 14 bases in the middle. The CDR3 has 11 residues. Germline CDR1 reads SGHRS; CDR2 reads YFSETQ. The TCR originated in a woman aged 18 to 35 in good health. The rearrangement uses TRBV5-1 and TRBJ2-5; D tentatively reads TRBD1 or TRBD2 (5 bases each). The sequenced sample consisted of blood. The CDR3 region has the DNA TGCGCCAGCAACCGTATGGGGGAGCAGTACTTC. This gives the protein CASNRMGEQYF. The full variable domain, with the rest looked up from reference TRBV5-1 and TRBJ2-5, is KAGVTQTPRYLIKTRGQQVTLSCSPISGHRSVSWYQQTPGQGLQFLFEYFSETQRNKGNFPGRFSGRQFSNSRSEMNVSTLELGDSALYLCASNRMGEQYFGPGTRLLVL.